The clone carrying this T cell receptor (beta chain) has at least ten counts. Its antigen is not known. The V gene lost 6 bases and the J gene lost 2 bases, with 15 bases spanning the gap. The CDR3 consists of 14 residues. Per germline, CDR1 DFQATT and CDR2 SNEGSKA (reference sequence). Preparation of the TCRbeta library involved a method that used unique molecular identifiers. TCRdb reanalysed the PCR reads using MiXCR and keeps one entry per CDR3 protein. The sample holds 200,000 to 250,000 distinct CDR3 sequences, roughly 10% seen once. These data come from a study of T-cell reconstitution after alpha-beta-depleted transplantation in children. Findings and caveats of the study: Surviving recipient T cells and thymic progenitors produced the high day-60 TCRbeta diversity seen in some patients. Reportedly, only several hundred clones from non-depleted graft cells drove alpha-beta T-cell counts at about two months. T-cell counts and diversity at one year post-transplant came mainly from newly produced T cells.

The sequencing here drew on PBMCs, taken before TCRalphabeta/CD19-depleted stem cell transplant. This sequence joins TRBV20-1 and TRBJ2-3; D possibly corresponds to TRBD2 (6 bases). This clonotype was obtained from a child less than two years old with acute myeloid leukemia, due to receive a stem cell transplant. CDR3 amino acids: CSARGGVVTDTQYF. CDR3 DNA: TGCAGTGCGCGGGGTGGGGTCGTCACAGATACGCAGTATTTT.